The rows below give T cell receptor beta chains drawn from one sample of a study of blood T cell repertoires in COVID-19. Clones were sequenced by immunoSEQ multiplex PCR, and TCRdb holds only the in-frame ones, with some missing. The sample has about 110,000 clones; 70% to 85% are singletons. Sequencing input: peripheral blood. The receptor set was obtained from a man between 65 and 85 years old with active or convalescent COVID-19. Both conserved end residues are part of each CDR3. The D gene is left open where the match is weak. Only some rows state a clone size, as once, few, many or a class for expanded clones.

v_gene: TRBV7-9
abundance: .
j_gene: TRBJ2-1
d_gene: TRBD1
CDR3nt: TGTGCCAGCAGCAATACAGGGGGCGTTGAGCAGTTCTTC
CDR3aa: CASSNTGGVEQFF

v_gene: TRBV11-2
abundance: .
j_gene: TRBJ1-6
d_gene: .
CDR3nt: TGTGCCAGCAGCTCGGGGTTCAAGGGAACCTCACCCCTCCACTTT
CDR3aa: CASSSGFKGTSPLHF

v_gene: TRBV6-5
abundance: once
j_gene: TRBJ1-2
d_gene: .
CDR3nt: TGTGCCAGCAGTTCGAGACAGGCTTACTATGGCTACACCTTC
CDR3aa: CASSSRQAYYGYTF

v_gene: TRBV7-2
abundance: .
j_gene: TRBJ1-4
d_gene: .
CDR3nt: TGTGCCAGCAGGGACAGCGGTGAAAAACTGTTTTTT
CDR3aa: CASRDSGEKLFF

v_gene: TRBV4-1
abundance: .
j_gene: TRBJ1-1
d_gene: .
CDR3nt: TGCGCCAGCAGCCAGGACAGAATGAACACTGAAGCTTTCTTT
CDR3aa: CASSQDRMNTEAFF

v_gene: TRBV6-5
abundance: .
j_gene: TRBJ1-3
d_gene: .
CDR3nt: TGTGCCAGCAGCAGAGGCCCGGTCTCTGGAAACACCATATATTTT
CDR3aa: CASSRGPVSGNTIYF

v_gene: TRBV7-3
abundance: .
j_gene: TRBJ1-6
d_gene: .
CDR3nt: TGTGCCAGCAGCTTAACGTCGAGGGACATAGACTCACCCCTCCACTTT
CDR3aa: CASSLTSRDIDSPLHF

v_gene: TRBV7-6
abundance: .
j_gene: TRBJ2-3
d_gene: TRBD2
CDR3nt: TGTGCCAGCAGCTTAGTAGGTAGCGGGGGGTCCTACACAGATACGCAGTATTTT
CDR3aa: CASSLVGSGGSYTDTQYF

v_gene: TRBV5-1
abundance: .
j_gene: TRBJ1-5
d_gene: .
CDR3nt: TGCGCCAGCAGCTTGACAGGGAGCAATCAGCCCCAGCATTTT
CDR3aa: CASSLTGSNQPQHF

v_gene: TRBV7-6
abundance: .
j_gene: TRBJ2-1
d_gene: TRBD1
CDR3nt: TGTGCCAGCAGCTTAAGGGACAGGCGAGATGAGCAGTTCTTC
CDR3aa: CASSLRDRRDEQFF

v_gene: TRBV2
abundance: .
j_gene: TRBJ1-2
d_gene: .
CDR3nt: TGTGCCAGCACCCAGGGATGGAACTATGGCTACACCTTC
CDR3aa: CASTQGWNYGYTF

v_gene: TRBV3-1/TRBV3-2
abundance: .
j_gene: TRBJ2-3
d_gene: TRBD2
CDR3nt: TGTGCCAGCAGCCAAGGTAGCGGGGGGGCCTTTGTAGCAGATACGCAGTATTTT
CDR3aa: CASSQGSGGAFVADTQYF

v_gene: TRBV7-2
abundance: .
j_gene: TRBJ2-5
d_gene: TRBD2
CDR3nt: TGTGCCAGCAGCTTAGATCGACTAGCGGGGGGCCTAGGAGAGACCCAGTACTTC
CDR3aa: CASSLDRLAGGLGETQYF

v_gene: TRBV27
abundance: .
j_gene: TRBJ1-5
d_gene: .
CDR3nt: TGTGCCAGCAGTTGGGCACCCACTCAGCCCCAGCATTTT
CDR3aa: CASSWAPTQPQHF

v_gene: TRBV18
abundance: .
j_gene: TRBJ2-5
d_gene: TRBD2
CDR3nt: TGTGCCAGCTCACCGGTCGGACTAGCGCAAGAGACCCAGTACTTC
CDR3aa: CASSPVGLAQETQYF

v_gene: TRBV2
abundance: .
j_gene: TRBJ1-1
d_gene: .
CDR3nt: TGTGCCAGCACCCTAGAGTCCGGCATGAACACTGAAGCTTTCTTT
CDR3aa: CASTLESGMNTEAFF

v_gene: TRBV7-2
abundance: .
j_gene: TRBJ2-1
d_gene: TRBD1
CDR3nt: TGTGCCAGCAGCTCCGGACAGGGAAGGAAGCAGTTCTTC
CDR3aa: CASSSGQGRKQFF

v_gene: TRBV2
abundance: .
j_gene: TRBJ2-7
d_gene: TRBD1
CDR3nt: TGTGCCAGCAGTTACAGGGGGCTGCAATACGAGCAGTACTTC
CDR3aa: CASSYRGLQYEQYF

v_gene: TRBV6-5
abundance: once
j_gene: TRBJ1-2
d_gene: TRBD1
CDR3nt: TGTGCCAGCAGGGTGACAGGGGTGGGGGACGGCTACACCTTC
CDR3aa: CASRVTGVGDGYTF

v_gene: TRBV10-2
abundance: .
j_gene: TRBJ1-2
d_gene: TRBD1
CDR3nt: TGCGCCAGCATTGGACAGGGGCCAGGTGGCTACACCTTC
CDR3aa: CASIGQGPGGYTF

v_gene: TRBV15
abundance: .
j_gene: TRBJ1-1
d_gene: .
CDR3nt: TGTGCCACCAGCAGAGGAGGGAACAGTCGGTTCGACACTGAAGCTTTCTTT
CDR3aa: CATSRGGNSRFDTEAFF

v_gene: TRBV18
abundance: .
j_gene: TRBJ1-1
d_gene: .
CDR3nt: TGTGCCAGCTCACCACGACAGATAACTGAAGCTTTCTTT
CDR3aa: CASSPRQITEAFF

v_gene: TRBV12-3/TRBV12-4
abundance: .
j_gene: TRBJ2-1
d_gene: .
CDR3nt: TGTGCCAGCAGTTTTGGGGGGAACAATGAGCAGTTCTTC
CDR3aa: CASSFGGNNEQFF

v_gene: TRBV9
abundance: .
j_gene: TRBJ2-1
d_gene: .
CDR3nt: TGTGCCAGCAGCACCCGACAGAGCTCCTACAATGAGCAGTTCTTC
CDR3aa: CASSTRQSSYNEQFF

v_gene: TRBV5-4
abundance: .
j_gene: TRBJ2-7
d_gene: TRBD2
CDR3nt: TGTGCCAGCAGCTTGGTCAGGGCTAGCGGGAGTATCGACGAGCAGTACTTC
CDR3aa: CASSLVRASGSIDEQYF

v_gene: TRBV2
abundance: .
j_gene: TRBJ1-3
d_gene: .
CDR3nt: TGTGCCAGCAGTGAAGCTCGGGGAGCTTTTGGAAACACCATATATTTT
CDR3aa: CASSEARGAFGNTIYF

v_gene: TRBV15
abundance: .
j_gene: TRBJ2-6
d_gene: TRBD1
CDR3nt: TGTGCCACCAGCAGAGCTCCGGGACAGGGGGCTGGGGCCAACGTCCTGACTTTC
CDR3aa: CATSRAPGQGAGANVLTF

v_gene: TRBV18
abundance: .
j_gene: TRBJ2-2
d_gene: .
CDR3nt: TGTGCCAGCTCACCGGGACAGAACACCGGGGAGCTGTTTTTT
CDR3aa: CASSPGQNTGELFF

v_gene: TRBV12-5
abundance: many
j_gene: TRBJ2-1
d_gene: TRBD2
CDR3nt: TGTGCTAGTGGTTTGGGAAGCGGGAGTTTCAATGAGCAGTTCTTC
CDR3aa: CASGLGSGSFNEQFF

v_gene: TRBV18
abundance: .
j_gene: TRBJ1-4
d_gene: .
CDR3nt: TGTGCCAGCTCACCAGCCGGGAATATAAATGAAAAACTGTTTTTT
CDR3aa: CASSPAGNINEKLFF

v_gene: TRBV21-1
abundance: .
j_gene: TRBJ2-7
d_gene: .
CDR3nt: TGTGCCAGCAGCAACTATTACGAGCAGTACTTC
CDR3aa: CASSNYYEQYF

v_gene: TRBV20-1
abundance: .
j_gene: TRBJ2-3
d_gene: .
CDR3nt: TGCAGTGTCTACACAGATACGCAGTATTTT
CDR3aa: CSVYTDTQYF

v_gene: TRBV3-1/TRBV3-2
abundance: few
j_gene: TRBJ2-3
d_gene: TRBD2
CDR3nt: TGTGCCAGCAGCCAAAGGGCTAGCGGGAGCACAGATACGCAGTATTTT
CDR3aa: CASSQRASGSTDTQYF

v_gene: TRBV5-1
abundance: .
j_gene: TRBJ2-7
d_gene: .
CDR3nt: TGCGCCAGCAGCTCGTCGGGTCTAACCTACGAGCAGTACTTC
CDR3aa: CASSSSGLTYEQYF

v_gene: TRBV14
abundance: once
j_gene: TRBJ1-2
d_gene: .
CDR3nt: TGTGCCAGCAGCCCCCCGGGTTCCCTGGGCTATGGCTACACCTTC
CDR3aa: CASSPPGSLGYGYTF

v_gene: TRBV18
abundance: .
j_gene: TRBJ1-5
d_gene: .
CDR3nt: TGTGCCAGCTCGCCTACAGGGATGAATCAGCCCCAGCATTTT
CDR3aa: CASSPTGMNQPQHF

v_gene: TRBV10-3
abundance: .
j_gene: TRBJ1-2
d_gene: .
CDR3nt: TGTGCCATCAGTGATGGACAATCGTACTATGGCTACACCTTC
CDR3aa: CAISDGQSYYGYTF

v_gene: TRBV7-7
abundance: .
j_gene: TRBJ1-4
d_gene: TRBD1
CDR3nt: TGTGCCAGCAGCTCCGGGACAGGGATAAATGAAAAACTGTTTTTT
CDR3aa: CASSSGTGINEKLFF

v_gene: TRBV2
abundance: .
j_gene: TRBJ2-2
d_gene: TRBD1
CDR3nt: TGTGCCAGCAGGACAGGGTCTCACGGGGAGCTGTTTTTT
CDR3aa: CASRTGSHGELFF

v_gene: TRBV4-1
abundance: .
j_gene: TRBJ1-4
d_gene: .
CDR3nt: TGCGCCAGCAGCCAAGATCCGGGGGTAATGTTAGAAAAACTGTTTTTT
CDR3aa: CASSQDPGVMLEKLFF

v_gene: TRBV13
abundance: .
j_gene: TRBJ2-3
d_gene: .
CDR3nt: TGTGCCAGCCTCAAGGCGGGACGCACAGATACGCAGTATTTT
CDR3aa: CASLKAGRTDTQYF

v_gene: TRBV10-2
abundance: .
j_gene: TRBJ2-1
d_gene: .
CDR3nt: TGCGCCAGCAGCAAGAGCTCCTACAATGAGCAGTTCTTC
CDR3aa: CASSKSSYNEQFF

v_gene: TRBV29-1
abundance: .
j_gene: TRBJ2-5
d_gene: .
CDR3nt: TGCAGCGTTGCGGCGGGGACTGTACAAGAGACCCAGTACTTC
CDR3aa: CSVAAGTVQETQYF

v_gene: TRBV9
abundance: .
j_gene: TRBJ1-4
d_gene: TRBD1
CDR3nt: TGTGCCAGCTCGCCCGGGACAGCCCATAATGAAAAACTGTTTTTT
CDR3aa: CASSPGTAHNEKLFF

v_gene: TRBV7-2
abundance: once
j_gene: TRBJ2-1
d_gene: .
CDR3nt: TGTGCCAGCAGCTTAGGGGGGCTTAGGTATGAGCAGTTCTTC
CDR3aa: CASSLGGLRYEQFF

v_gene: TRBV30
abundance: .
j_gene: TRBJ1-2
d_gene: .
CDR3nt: TGTGCCTGGAGTGTATATGGCCTTGGCTACACCTTC
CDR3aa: CAWSVYGLGYTF